A single sample gave rise to the 27 T cell receptor beta chains below, sequenced in a study of T cell repertoires in cytomegalovirus infection. Their specific antigens are unknown. MiXCR was run by TCRdb on the reads, yielding one entry per CDR3 protein. The profile shows around 430,000 distinct CDR3 sequences, about two fifths of them singletons. This sample comprised cultured PBMCs, obtained from culture after CMV antigen stimulation. The receptor source for this set is a human donor in good health (CMV status not recorded). Some clones in this sample may be carry-over from other donors' samples.

At least ten counts were recorded for this clonotype. The CDR3, as DNA: TGTGCCAGCACACCGACCAGCCACTATGGCTACACCTTC. This encodes CASTPTSHYGYTF. V gene TRBV7-2 combines with J gene TRBJ1-2; D remains unclear. With 7 bases removed from V and 3 bases from J, the gap between germline ends came to 12 bases. The V gene's germline CDR1 is SGHTA and CDR2 FQGNSA. This CDR3 is built from 13 residues.

CDR3 sequence: CASSRLAAAFF. The CDR3 nucleotides are TGTGCCAGCAGTCGATTGGCGGCAGCTTTCTTT. This chain links TRBV28 with TRBJ1-1; no clear D. With 5 bases removed from V and 10 bases from J, the gap between germline ends came to 11 bases. The V gene's germline CDR1 is MDHEN and CDR2 SYDVKM. This CDR3 has 11 amino acids.

This chain connects TRBV5-4 to TRBJ1-4, with 7 bases aligning to TRBD1. The ends lost 1 base at V and 8 bases at J; junction bases unmatched: 5. The CDR3 has 14 amino acids. Germline CDR1 is SGHNT and CDR2 is YYREEE (reference sequence). The CDR3 sequence: CASSLQGGREKLFF. In DNA form, the CDR3 reads TGTGCCAGCAGCTTGCAGGGGGGAAGGGAAAAACTGTTTTTT.

The chain is built from TRBV6-2 or TRBV6-3 and TRBJ2-3; no clear D. In germline, CDR1 is MNHEY, CDR2 SVGEGT. Trimming removed 5 bases from V and 3 bases from J, with 9 bases in between. The CDR3 totals 13 residues. This CDR3 reads CASSDLLTDTQYF. DNA for the CDR3: TGTGCCAGCAGTGATTTGCTAACAGATACGCAGTATTTT.

This clonotype was detected a few times. V and J are TRBV4-1 and TRBJ1-5; 8 bases agree with TRBD1. V was pared by 0 bases and J by 3 bases, with 10 bases of the junction left unmatched. Germline-derived CDR1 and CDR2 are MGHRA and YSYEKL. This CDR3 spans 18 amino acids. In DNA, the CDR3 is TGCGCCAGCAGCCAAGAAGGTCCAAGGACAGGGTACAATCAGCCCCAGCATTTT. Its translation is CASSQEGPRTGYNQPQHF.

This clonotype showed up many times. The chain has TRBV11-2 and TRBJ2-1; tentatively, D is TRBD1 (5 bases). The CDR3 has 18 residues. CDR1 is SGHAT, CDR2 FQNNGV, per germline. The V end was cut by 0 bases, the J end by 5 bases, with 20 bases between. This chain's CDR3 is CASSLDGWSRGWDNEQFF. The CDR3 bases are TGTGCCAGCAGCTTAGATGGGTGGAGTAGGGGCTGGGACAATGAGCAGTTCTTC.

V gene TRBV10-3 combines with J gene TRBJ2-1, with D possibly being TRBD2 (5 bases). Deletions cut 0 bases from V and 0 bases from J, with 9 bases between. The V gene's germline CDR1 is ENHRY and CDR2 SYGVKD. The CDR3 sequence is 16 residues long. CDR3 amino acids: CAISESGSYSYNEQFF. The CDR3 DNA reads TGTGCCATCAGTGAGTCGGGGAGTTACTCCTACAATGAGCAGTTCTTC.

This clonotype was seen only a few times. The V and J genes are TRBV4-3 and TRBJ2-1, with D possibly being TRBD2 (6 bases). CDR3 length: 12 residues. From germline, CDR1 is LGHNA and CDR2 YSLEER. Trimming cost V 0 bases and J 16 bases, with 13 bases left between them. The CDR3 bases are TGCGCCAGCAGCCAAGAGGGGGGAAGGCATTTCTTC. Protein sequence: CASSQEGGRHFF.

In regard to this clonotype: One junction end disagrees with the germline gene, perhaps due to a read error. The V and J genes are TRBV4-1 and TRBJ2-5; 9 bases line up with TRBD2. The germline gives CDR1 MGHRA, CDR2 YSYEKL. The length of the CDR3 is 18 residues. This chain's CDR3 is CASSQEPRGGAYQETQYF. CDR3 coding DNA: TGTGCCAGCAGCCAAGAACCGCGCGGGGGGGCTTACCAAGAGACCCAGTACTTC.

The chain has TRBV7-4 and TRBJ1-1, with 8 positions matching TRBD1. The CDR3 sequence is 17 residues long. Per the germline V gene, CDR1 is SGHVT and CDR2 is SQSDAQ. The V and J ends lost 5 bases and 0 bases, in that order; junction bases with no gene match: 11. CDR3 in amino acids: CASSKGDRGGMNTEAFF. CDR3 nucleotides: TGTGCCAGCAGCAAAGGTGACAGGGGAGGCATGAACACTGAAGCTTTCTTT.

This clonotype was observed a few times. This rearrangement joins TRBV7-2 to TRBJ1-1; D possibly corresponds to TRBD1 (6 bases). The CDR3 length is 17 residues. CDR1 is SGHTA, CDR2 FQGNSA, per germline. V was shortened by 1 base and J by 3 bases, with 18 bases between the two germline ends. CDR3 bases: TGTGCCAGCAGCTTAGGCTCCACAGGGAGCGGCTACACTGAAGCTTTCTTT. Its protein product is CASSLGSTGSGYTEAFF.

This clonotype was recorded once. This chain joins TRBV27 and TRBJ1-1; D is unclear. The length of the CDR3 is 9 residues. Trimming removed 11 bases at V and 5 bases at J, with 6 bases between. Germline V CDR1 and CDR2: MNHEY, SMNVEV (reference sequence). The DNA for the CDR3 is TGTGCCGGGGATACTGAAGCTTTCTTT. Translated: CAGDTEAFF.

This chain uses TRBV7-8 with TRBJ2-7; D perhaps matches TRBD2 (6 bases). Trimming pared 1 base from V and 5 bases from J, leaving 15 bases between. This CDR3 spans 15 amino acids. Germline V gene lookup returns CDR1 SGHVS and CDR2 FQNEAQ. The CDR3 loop is CASSLVFLSSDEQYF. CDR3 sequence (DNA): TGTGCCAGCAGCTTAGTGTTTCTCTCTAGCGACGAGCAGTACTTC.

V gene TRBV7-2 combines with J gene TRBJ2-2; no definite D call. Trimming removed 5 bases from V and 4 bases from J, with 11 bases in between. This CDR3 is 14 amino acids long. Germline V gene sequence: CDR1 SGHTA, CDR2 FQGNSA. CDR3 bases: TGTGCCAGCAGCCCCTTAATCGTCACCGGGGAGCTGTTTTTT. It specifies CASSPLIVTGELFF.

This clonotype was counted a few times. This chain links TRBV7-2 with TRBJ1-6; D call uncertain. Germline CDR1 is SGHTA and CDR2 is FQGNSA. This CDR3 has 18 amino acids. V lost 0 bases and J lost 3, with 15 bases in between. CDR3 nucleotides: TGTGCCAGCAGCTTAGCGCCTCCGGGAGCCAGCTATAATTCACCCCTCCACTTT. Translating it yields CASSLAPPGASYNSPLHF.

V gene TRBV5-4 combines with J gene TRBJ1-2; 10 nucleotides match TRBD1. Trimming cost V 5 bases and J 6 bases; bases outside gene matches: 7. Per the germline V gene, CDR1 is SGHNT and CDR2 is YYREEE (reference sequence). There are 14 residues in the CDR3. The CDR3 is CASRQTGTGDGYTF. Here the CDR3 DNA reads TGTGCCAGCAGACAGACCGGGACAGGGGATGGCTACACCTTC.

Only a few counts were recorded for this clonotype. CDR3 in amino acids: CASTGLYEQYF. DNA for the CDR3: TGTGCCAGCACCGGGCTCTACGAGCAGTACTTC. V is TRBV2 and J is TRBJ2-7; D is undetermined. Germline values: CDR1 SNHLY, CDR2 FYNNEI. V was trimmed by 7 bases and J by 3 bases, leaving 7 bases between them. This CDR3 spans 11 amino acids.

V usage is TRBV6-6 and J usage is TRBJ1-2, with D unclear. V was cut by 5 bases and J by 8 bases, with 12 bases left in between. Germline CDR1 and CDR2: MNHNY and SVGAGI (reference sequence). The CDR3 runs 12 residues. The CDR3 DNA follows: TGTGCCAGCAGTGGGGAGCTTAGGGGCTACACCTTC. Protein product: CASSGELRGYTF.

V gene TRBV27 combines with J gene TRBJ2-1, with D perhaps given as TRBD1 or TRBD2 (5 bases each). Germline V lookup: CDR1 MNHEY, CDR2 SMNVEV (reference sequence). This CDR3 contains 15 residues. Trimming shortened V by 4 bases and J by 6 bases, and 16 bases separated the two germline ends. Here the CDR3 DNA reads TGTGCCAGCAGTTCGGGGCAAAAGCGCGTCAATGAGCAGTTCTTC. Residues: CASSSGQKRVNEQFF.

The CDR3 reads CASSSSDGTYEQYF. The CDR3 region has the DNA TGTGCCAGCAGCTCCTCGGACGGTACCTACGAGCAGTACTTC. V and J are TRBV7-2 and TRBJ2-7, with no clear D. The CDR3 loop spans 14 amino acids. V gave up 4 bases and J gave up 2 bases, with 12 bases separating them. In germline, CDR1 is SGHTA, CDR2 FQGNSA.

This clonotype was counted only a few times. The CDR3 sequence is CASSKPDRAPPYEQYF. In DNA form, the CDR3 reads TGTGCCAGCAGCAAACCCGACAGGGCCCCTCCCTACGAGCAGTACTTC. The gene calls are TRBV7-8 and TRBJ2-7, with 7 bases lining up with TRBD1. From germline, CDR1 is SGHVS and CDR2 FQNEAQ. Unmatched junction bases numbered 12, after V lost 5 bases and J lost 2 bases. CDR3 size: 16 residues.

V and J are TRBV7-2 and TRBJ2-7; D may be TRBD2 (6 bases). V lost 5 bases and J lost 7, with 18 bases in between. In germline, CDR1 is SGHTA, CDR2 FQGNSA. The CDR3 runs 14 residues. The CDR3 DNA follows: TGTGCCAGCAGCGTCCGGGCCCCGGGAGTTGAGCAGTACTTC. Protein sequence: CASSVRAPGVEQYF.

The genes are TRBV6-5 and TRBJ1-2, with 7 positions matching TRBD1. The trim removed 2 bases at V and 4 bases at J, leaving 1 base unmatched. CDR3 length: 13 amino acids. Germline CDR1 is MNHEY and CDR2 is SVGAGI. The CDR3 reads CASSYRGPYGYTF. The DNA for the CDR3 is TGTGCCAGCAGTTACAGGGGGCCCTATGGCTACACCTTC.

The chain carries TRBV7-3 and TRBJ2-1; no clear D. This CDR3 comprises 13 residues. V was shortened by 2 bases and J by 6 bases, with 8 bases between the two germline ends. Per the germline V gene, CDR1 is SGHTA and CDR2 is FQGTGA. This chain's CDR3 is CASSLGQFNEQFF. The CDR3, as DNA: TGTGCCAGCAGCTTAGGGCAGTTCAATGAGCAGTTCTTC.

This clonotype has only a few counts. This chain joins TRBV10-3 and TRBJ2-7; unclear D gene. Trimming stripped 0 bases from V and 4 bases from J, with 7 bases between. This CDR3 is built from 13 residues. The germline CDR1 and CDR2 sequences are ENHRY and SYGVKD. As DNA, the CDR3 is TGTGCCATCAGTGAGTCGACTCGATACGAGCAGTACTTC. Translating gives CAISESTRYEQYF.

The rearrangement joins TRBV27 to TRBJ2-6; tentative D call: TRBD1 (6 bases). CDR3 length: 17 amino acids. Trimming left V 5 bases short and J 0 bases short, with 14 bases between. Germline lookup yields CDR1 MNHEY and CDR2 SMNVEV (reference sequence). CDR3 in DNA: TGTGCCAGCAGTCCCGGGACATGGTACTCTGGGGCCAACGTCCTGACTTTC. As protein: CASSPGTWYSGANVLTF.

The chain's CDR3 is CASSFGPLSGELFF. Written as DNA, the CDR3 is TGTGCCAGCAGCTTCGGACCGCTCTCCGGGGAGCTGTTTTTT. This chain joins TRBV7-6 and TRBJ2-2; D remains unclear. Germline V gene lookup returns CDR1 SGHVS and CDR2 FNYEAQ. V lost 3 bases and J 6 bases, leaving 11 bases between the germline ends. The CDR3 length is 14 residues.